One and the same sample provided the 10 T cell receptor beta chains below, sequenced in a study of low-dose radiotherapy and immunotherapy resistance in tumors. Covering alpha and beta chains, TRAV- and TRBV-specific primers were used for the first-strand cDNA. Both a constant-region primer and a V-primer adapter served to amplify TCRs across around 20 PCR cycles. In TCRdb, the reads were re-called with MiXCR into one record per CDR3 protein. Of roughly 40,000 distinct CDR3 sequences in the sample, 20% to 25% were seen once. As for time point: after trial treatment. Stated treatment: LDRT plus nivolumab, ipilimumab, low-dose cyclophosphamide and aspirin (RACIN trial). The source was PBMCs, collected after low-dose radiotherapy plus immunotherapy. The receptors originated from a male donor with prostate cancer.

Ten or more counts support this clonotype. The genes are TRBV10-1 and TRBJ2-5; no firm D call. CDR3 length: 14 residues. Germline V lookup: CDR1 WNHNN, CDR2 SYGVQD (reference sequence). The V gene lost 3 bases and the J gene lost 5 bases, with 13 bases spanning the gap. CDR3 protein: CASSEMANGETQYF. CDR3 DNA sequence: TGCGCCAGCAGTGAAATGGCCAACGGGGAGACCCAGTACTTC.

This clonotype was seen repeatedly, ten times or more. The CDR3 protein is CASSLTRSGNEQFF. The DNA for the CDR3 is TGTGCCAGCAGCTTAACACGTTCGGGGAATGAGCAGTTCTTC. This sequence joins TRBV7-2 and TRBJ2-1, with a weak D call TRBD2 (5 bases). The germline gives CDR1 SGHTA, CDR2 FQGNSA. V dropped 2 bases and J dropped 7 bases, with 12 bases sitting between them. The length of the CDR3 is 14 residues.

This chain uses TRBV20-1 with TRBJ2-3, with a tentative D call TRBD1 (6 bases). Trimming cost V 5 bases and J 5 bases, with 14 bases left between them. Germline loops: CDR1 DFQATT, CDR2 SNEGSKA (reference sequence). CDR3 length: 13 residues. CDR3: CSAQGLGLDTQYF. The CDR3, as DNA: TGCAGTGCTCAGGGGCTAGGCCTAGATACGCAGTATTTT.

On this clonotype itself: A read error likely explains this, since a far larger clone differs by one base. V is TRBV5-8 and J is TRBJ2-7; 14 nucleotides agree with TRBD2. V lost 5 bases, J lost 10 bases, and 8 bases stayed unmatched. The germline V gene has CDR1 SGHTS and CDR2 YDEGEE. The CDR3 runs 14 residues. The CDR3 is CASSGTSGSSDQYF. In nucleotides, the CDR3 is TGTGCCAGCAGTGGGACTAGCGGGAGCTCCGACCAGTACTTC.

The sample holds many counts of this clonotype. CDR3 DNA sequence: TGTGCCAGCAGTTTACAGCAGTCCTACGAGCAGTACTTC. This translates into CASSLQQSYEQYF. V and J are TRBV12-3 or TRBV12-4 and TRBJ2-7; D is unresolved. V was shortened by 2 bases and J by 1 base, with 6 bases between the two germline ends. The CDR3 extends over 13 amino acids.

This clonotype was detected only a few times. The J gene is TRBJ2-5, the V gene TRBV9; D possibly corresponds to TRBD2 (6 bases). The ends were cut back, 0 bases at V and 5 bases at J, with 14 bases in the middle. CDR3 length equals 15 residues. Germline V gives CDR1 SGDLS, CDR2 YYNGEE. The CDR3 DNA follows: TGTGCCAGCAGCGTAGGTGCGGTCGGAGGGGAGACCCAGTACTTC. This encodes CASSVGAVGGETQYF.

This clonotype has only one observation. This sequence is one base from a far larger clone and is likely a read error. The chain combines TRBV28 with TRBJ1-1, with D perhaps TRBD1 (5 bases). The CDR3 spans 15 residues. Germline CDR1 and CDR2: MDHEN and SYDVKM. V gave up 7 bases and J gave up 0 bases, with 15 bases separating them. This chain's CDR3 is CASNRGSRLNTEAFF. Here the CDR3 DNA reads TGTGCCAGCAACCGGGGGTCTCGGTTGAACACTGAAGCTTTCTTT.

Many counts were recorded for this clonotype. V and J are TRBV27 and TRBJ2-7, with a tentative D call TRBD1 (6 bases). Germline V gene lookup returns CDR1 MNHEY and CDR2 SMNVEV (reference sequence). Trimming stripped 6 bases from V and 2 bases from J, with 8 bases between. The CDR3 has 12 amino acids. CDR3 region: CASRTGPYEQYF. The CDR3 coding sequence is TGTGCCAGCAGAACAGGGCCCTACGAGCAGTACTTC.

The chain combines TRBV20-1 with TRBJ1-5; D gene ambiguous. Between the trimmed V and J ends, which lost 1 base and 10 bases, there was a span of 17 bases. Germline V CDR1 and CDR2: DFQATT, SNEGSKA (reference sequence). This CDR3 has 14 residues. The CDR3 loop reads CSARAPGFSDPQHF. CDR3 nucleotide sequence: TGCAGTGCTAGAGCCCCCGGATTTTCGGACCCCCAGCATTTT.

This clonotype has ten or more counts. CDR3 sequence: CASSSEPGRTDTQYF. The CDR3 nucleotides are TGTGCCAGCAGCTCGGAACCGGGCCGGACAGATACGCAGTATTTT. This sequence joins TRBV7-9 and TRBJ2-3; D is undetermined. With 4 bases removed from V and 3 bases from J, the gap between germline ends came to 14 bases. The germline CDR1 and CDR2 sequences are SEHNR and FQNEAQ (reference sequence). The CDR3 contains 15 residues.